Presented here are 18 T cell receptor beta chains from one specimen sequenced in a study of blood T cells in healthy people across ages. The authors ran a second PCR of roughly 7 to 11 cycles using a sample-barcoded 5' primer and a J-beta primer mix. TCRdb re-derived calls from the 5' RACE reads in MiXCR, one entry per CDR3 protein. The table shows some 790,000 distinct CDR3 sequences, with 29% occurring only once. The sample was blood. The receptor set was obtained from a woman of 80 years or more in good health.

V and J are TRBV20-1 and TRBJ1-1; TRBD1 might be the D (6 bases). The CDR3 runs to 15 residues. V lost 6 bases, J lost 1 base, and 18 bases lay in between. Germline V gene sequence: CDR1 DFQATT, CDR2 SNEGSKA (reference sequence). The CDR3 bases are TGCAGTGCAACCCTCCGACAGGCGTCGAACACTGAAGCTTTCTTT. Amino acid sequence: CSATLRQASNTEAFF.

With regard to this clonotype: With a much larger clone just one base away, this may be a read error. V gene TRBV6-2 or TRBV6-3 combines with J gene TRBJ1-2; D possibly corresponds to TRBD1 (5 bases). Germline V gene data show CDR1 as MNHEY and CDR2 as SVGEGT. This CDR3 has 13 amino acids. The ends were cut back, 6 bases at V and 12 bases at J, with 20 bases in the middle. The CDR3 DNA follows: TGTGCCAGCAGCCAGAGCGGGACGGGCGGCCACACCTTC. Protein product: CASSQSGTGGHTF.

This clonotype was picked up a small number of times. This chain joins TRBV2 and TRBJ2-1; D is unclear. The germline CDR1 and CDR2 sequences are SNHLY and FYNNEI. V was clipped by 1 base and J by 4 bases, with 8 bases between them. This CDR3 comprises 14 residues. The DNA for the CDR3 is TGTGCCAGCAGTGAAGTCGGGCTTTACAATGAGCAGTTCTTC. Translated, it gives CASSEVGLYNEQFF.

At least ten counts were recorded for this clonotype. V gene TRBV3-1 combines with J gene TRBJ2-5; TRBD2 aligns across 10 bases. V shed 3 bases and J 5 bases; nucleotides not matched to a gene: 6. Germline V CDR1 and CDR2: LGHDT, YNNKEL (reference sequence). The CDR3 runs to 15 residues. The CDR3 loop is CASSQSGGAQETQYF. The CDR3 DNA is TGTGCCAGCAGCCAGAGCGGGGGGGCCCAGGAGACCCAGTACTTC.

Ten or more counts support this clonotype. The chain has TRBV10-2 and TRBJ2-5; D not resolved. Between the trimmed V and J ends, which lost 7 bases and 4 bases, there was a span of 13 bases. The germline V gene has CDR1 WSHSY and CDR2 SAAADI. This CDR3 is 13 amino acids long. The CDR3 nucleotides are TGCGCCAGCACAAGAGCAGTGGGAGAGACCCAGTACTTC. This codes for CASTRAVGETQYF.

This clonotype was detected many times. The chain has TRBV10-3 and TRBJ2-3; TRBD1 is a possible D gene (5 bases). Germline V CDR1 and CDR2: ENHRY, SYGVKD. The CDR3 sequence is 15 residues long. V was clipped by 9 bases and J by 1 base, with 17 bases between them. The CDR3: CAIGAARPGTDTQYF. DNA for the CDR3: TGTGCCATTGGGGCAGCAAGGCCGGGCACAGATACGCAGTATTTT.

This clonotype appeared many times. V and J are TRBV30 and TRBJ2-5; 8 bases line up with TRBD2. Germline CDR1 is GTSNPN and CDR2 is SVGIG (reference sequence). The CDR3 spans 14 residues. V dropped 0 bases and J dropped 5; count of bases not matched to a gene: 5. The CDR3 protein is CAWSVRGGRETQYF. The DNA for the CDR3 is TGTGCCTGGAGTGTCCGGGGGGGCCGCGAGACCCAGTACTTC.

This clonotype was recorded many times. The V gene is TRBV27, the J gene TRBJ2-1; TRBD2 agrees at 9 bases. The CDR3 runs 14 residues. From germline, CDR1 is MNHEY and CDR2 SMNVEV (reference sequence). V dropped 8 bases and J dropped 6; count of bases not matched to a gene: 8. CDR3 DNA: TGTGCCAGCCGCCGATCTAGCGGGATCAATGAGCAGTTCTTC. Its translation is CASRRSSGINEQFF.

The chain recombines TRBV5-1 with TRBJ2-1; 10 bases are a match to TRBD2. Germline V gene data show CDR1 as SGHRS and CDR2 as YFSETQ. J lost 8 bases, V lost 5 bases, and 13 bases had no gene match. The length of the CDR3 is 16 residues. DNA for the CDR3: TGCGCCAGCAGGCAAAAGACTAGCGGGTACCTCGATGAGCAGTTCTTC. Translation: CASRQKTSGYLDEQFF.

The chain is built from TRBV6-5 and TRBJ2-7; D ambiguous. Germline loops: CDR1 MNHEY, CDR2 SVGAGI. V was clipped by 4 bases and J by 6 bases, with 10 bases between them. CDR3 length: 12 amino acids. The CDR3 spells CASSSASGEQYF. The CDR3 region has the DNA TGTGCCAGCAGTTCCGCTTCGGGCGAGCAGTACTTC.

This clonotype occurred many times. The CDR3 DNA is TGCAGTGCCAAATTTGGACTAGCGGGGACTTCTAGCACAGATACGCAGTATTTT. It is translated as CSAKFGLAGTSSTDTQYF. The V gene is TRBV20-1, the J gene TRBJ2-3, with TRBD2 identical over 12 bases. The CDR3 loop spans 18 amino acids. The germline V gene has CDR1 DFQATT and CDR2 SNEGSKA (reference sequence). V shed 6 bases and J 0 bases; nucleotides not matched to a gene: 13.

Only one count was recorded for this clonotype. This sequence joins TRBV6-1 and TRBJ1-4; D is uncertain. This CDR3 has 14 residues. The germline gives CDR1 MNHNS, CDR2 SASEGT. Trimming removed 7 bases at V and 0 bases at J, with 9 bases between. CDR3 bases: TGTGCCAGCAAGCAACTGGCAACTAATGAAAAACTGTTTTTT. Residues: CASKQLATNEKLFF.

The table lists this clonotype with a few counts. This chain connects TRBV4-3 to TRBJ1-1; D gene uncertain. Trimming cost V 3 bases and J 1 base, with 15 bases left between them. CDR3 length: 16 residues. The germline V gene encodes CDR1 LGHNA and CDR2 YSLEER. The CDR3 DNA follows: TGCGCCAGCAGCCACCTTGGCGGCGTAAAGAACACTGAAGCTTTCTTT. This encodes CASSHLGGVKNTEAFF.

The sample holds many counts of this clonotype. The rearrangement links TRBV7-2 to TRBJ2-4; a weak D match, TRBD1 (6 bases). The germline CDR1 and CDR2 sequences are SGHTA and FQGNSA. The CDR3 runs 13 residues. V was clipped by 2 bases and J by 7 bases, with 9 bases between them. The CDR3 region is CASSLNRDNIQYF. Here the CDR3 DNA reads TGTGCCAGCAGCTTAAACAGGGATAACATTCAGTACTTC.

Points on this clonotype: A junction end diverges from the germline sequence, so it may reflect a read error. The rearrangement links TRBV12-3 or TRBV12-4 to TRBJ2-5; a weak D match, TRBD2 (6 bases). The J call may be incorrect, as the DNA end agrees better with TRBJ2-7. The CDR3 runs to 14 residues. CDR3 sequence (DNA): TGTGCCAGCAGTTTGGGGACTGGCTCCAACGAGCAGTACTTC. This translates into CASSLGTGSNEQYF.

This clonotype was found many times. V gene TRBV11-2 combines with J gene TRBJ1-2; 7 bases match TRBD1. The V gene's germline CDR1 is SGHAT and CDR2 FQNNGV. This CDR3 spans 14 amino acids. The junction had 5 bases not matched to a gene; V was cut back by 1 base and J by 6 bases. Written as DNA, the CDR3 is TGTGCCAGCAGCTTAGTAGGGACAGAAAATGGCTACACCTTC. Translating gives CASSLVGTENGYTF.

This chain connects TRBV12-3 or TRBV12-4 to TRBJ2-3, with D uncertain. V lost 5 bases and J 4 bases, leaving 10 bases between the germline ends. The CDR3 consists of 13 residues. The chain's CDR3 is CASSRPTADTQYF. In DNA form, the CDR3 reads TGTGCCAGCAGTAGGCCGACGGCAGATACGCAGTATTTT.

This clonotype appeared a few times. The CDR3 bases are TGTGCCAGCAGCTCTGCTGTCCCAGGGCAGTACTTC. Translated: CASSSAVPGQYF. V is TRBV6-2 or TRBV6-3 and J is TRBJ2-7; no clear D gene. Trimming cost V 6 bases and J 9 bases, with 15 bases left between them. Germline assignment: CDR1 MNHEY and CDR2 SVGEGT. The CDR3 runs to 12 residues.